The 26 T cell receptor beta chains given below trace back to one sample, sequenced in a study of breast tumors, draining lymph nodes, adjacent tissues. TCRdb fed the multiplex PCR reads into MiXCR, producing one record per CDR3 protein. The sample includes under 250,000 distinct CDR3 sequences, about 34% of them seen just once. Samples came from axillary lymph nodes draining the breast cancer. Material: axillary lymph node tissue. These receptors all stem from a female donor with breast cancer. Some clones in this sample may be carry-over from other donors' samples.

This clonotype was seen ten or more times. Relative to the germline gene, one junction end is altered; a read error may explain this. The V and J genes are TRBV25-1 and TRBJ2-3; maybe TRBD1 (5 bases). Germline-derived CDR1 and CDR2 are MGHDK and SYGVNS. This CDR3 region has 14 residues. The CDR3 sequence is CASSEQGYTDTRYF. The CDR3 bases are TGTGCCAGCAGTGAACAGGGCTACACAGATACGCGGTATTTT.

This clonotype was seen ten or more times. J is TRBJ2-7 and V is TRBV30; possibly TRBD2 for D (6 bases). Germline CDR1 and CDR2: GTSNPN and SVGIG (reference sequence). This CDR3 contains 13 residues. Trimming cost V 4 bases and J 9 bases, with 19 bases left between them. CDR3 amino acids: CAWTGARRGRQYF. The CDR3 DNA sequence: TGTGCCTGGACGGGAGCGCGTCGCGGTAGGCAGTACTTC.

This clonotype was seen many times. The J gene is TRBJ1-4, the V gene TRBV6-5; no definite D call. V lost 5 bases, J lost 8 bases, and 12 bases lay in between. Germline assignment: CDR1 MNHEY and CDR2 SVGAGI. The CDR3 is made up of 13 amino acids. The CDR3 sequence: CASSPRVYEKLFF. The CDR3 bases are TGTGCCAGCAGTCCCCGGGTTTACGAAAAACTGTTTTTT.

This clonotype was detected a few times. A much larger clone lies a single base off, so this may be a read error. Here the CDR3 reads CASRDGGSGDGQFF. The CDR3 DNA sequence: TGTGCCAGTCGAGACGGCGGGAGTGGGGATGGGCAGTTCTTC. This chain links TRBV19 with TRBJ2-1; 7 positions match TRBD2. The CDR3 has 14 amino acids. V was pared by 8 bases and J by 12 bases, with 16 bases of the junction left unmatched. Germline CDR1 reads LNHDA; CDR2 reads SQIVND (reference sequence). Full variable domain (outside the CDR3, taken from reference TRBV19 and TRBJ2-1): DGGITQSPKYLFRKEGQNVTLSCEQNLNHDAMYWYRQDPGQGLRLIYYSQIVNDFQKGDIAEGYSVSREKKESFPLTVTSAQKNPTAFYLCASRDGGSGDGQFFGPGTRLTVL.

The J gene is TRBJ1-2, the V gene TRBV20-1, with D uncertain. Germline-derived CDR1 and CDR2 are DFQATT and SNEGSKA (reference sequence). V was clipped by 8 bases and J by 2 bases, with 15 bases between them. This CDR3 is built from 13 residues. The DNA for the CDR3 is TGCAGTATTATGAGGCGGGAAAACTATGGCTACACCTTC. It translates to CSIMRRENYGYTF.

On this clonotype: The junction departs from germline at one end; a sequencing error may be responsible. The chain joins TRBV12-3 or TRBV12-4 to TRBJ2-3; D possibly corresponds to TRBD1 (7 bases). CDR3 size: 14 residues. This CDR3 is CASSLYRGTDTQCF. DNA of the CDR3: TGTGCCAGCAGTTTATATCGGGGGACAGATACGCAGTGTTTT.

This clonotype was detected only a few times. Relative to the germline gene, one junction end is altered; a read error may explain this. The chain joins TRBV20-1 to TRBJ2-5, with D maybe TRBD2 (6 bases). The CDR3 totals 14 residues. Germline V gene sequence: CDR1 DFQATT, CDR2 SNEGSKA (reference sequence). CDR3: CSASGGNRLATQCF. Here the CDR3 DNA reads TGCAGTGCTAGTGGGGGGAATCGCCTCGCGACCCAGTGCTTC.

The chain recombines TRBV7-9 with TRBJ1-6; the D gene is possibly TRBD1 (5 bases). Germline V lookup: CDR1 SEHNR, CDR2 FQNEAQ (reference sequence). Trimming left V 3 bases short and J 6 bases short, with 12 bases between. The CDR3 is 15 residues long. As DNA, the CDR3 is TGTGCCAGCAGCTTGGGGGGTCCGAGTAATTCACCCCTCCACTTT. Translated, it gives CASSLGGPSNSPLHF.

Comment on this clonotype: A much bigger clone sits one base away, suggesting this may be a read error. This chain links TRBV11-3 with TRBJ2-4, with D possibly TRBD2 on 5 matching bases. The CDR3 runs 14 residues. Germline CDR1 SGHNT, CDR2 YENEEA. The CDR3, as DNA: TGTGCCGGCAGCTTACGAGGGACCAAAAACATTCAGTACTTC. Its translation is CAGSLRGTKNIQYF. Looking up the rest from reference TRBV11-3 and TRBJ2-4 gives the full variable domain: EAGVVQSPRYKIIEKKQPVAFWCNPISGHNTLYWYLQNLGQGPELLIRYENEEAVDDSQLPKDRFSAERLKGVDSTLKIQPAELGDSAVYLCAGSLRGTKNIQYFGAGTRLSVL.

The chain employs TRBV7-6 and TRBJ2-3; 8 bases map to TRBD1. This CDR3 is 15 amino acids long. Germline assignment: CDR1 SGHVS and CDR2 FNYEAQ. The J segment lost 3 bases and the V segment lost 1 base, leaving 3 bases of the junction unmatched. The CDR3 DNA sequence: TGTGCCAGCAGCTTAGGGGACAGGTTTACAGATACGCAGTATTTT. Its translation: CASSLGDRFTDTQYF.

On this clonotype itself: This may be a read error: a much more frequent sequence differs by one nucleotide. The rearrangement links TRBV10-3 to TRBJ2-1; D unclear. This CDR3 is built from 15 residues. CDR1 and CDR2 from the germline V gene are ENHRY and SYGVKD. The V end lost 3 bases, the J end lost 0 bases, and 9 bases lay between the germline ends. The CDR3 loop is CAISDHRTSYNEQFF. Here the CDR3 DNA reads TGTGCCATCAGTGACCACCGCACCTCCTACAATGAGCAGTTCTTC.

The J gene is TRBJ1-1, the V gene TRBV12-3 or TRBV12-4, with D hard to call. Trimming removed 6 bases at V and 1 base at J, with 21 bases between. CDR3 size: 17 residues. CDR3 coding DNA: TGTGCCAGCAGAACTTCCGCCACGGGATGGTGGAACACTGAAGCTTTCTTT. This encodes CASRTSATGWWNTEAFF.

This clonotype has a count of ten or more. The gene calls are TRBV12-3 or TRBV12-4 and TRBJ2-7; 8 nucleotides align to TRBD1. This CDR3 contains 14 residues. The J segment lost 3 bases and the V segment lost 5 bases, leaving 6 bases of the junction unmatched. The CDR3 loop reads CASSGQGSYYEQYF. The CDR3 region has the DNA TGTGCCAGCAGTGGACAGGGCTCCTACTACGAGCAGTACTTC.

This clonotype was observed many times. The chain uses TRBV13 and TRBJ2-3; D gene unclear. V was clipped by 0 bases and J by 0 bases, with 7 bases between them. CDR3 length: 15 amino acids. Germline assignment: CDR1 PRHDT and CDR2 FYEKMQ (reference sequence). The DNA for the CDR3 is TGTGCCAGCAGCTTAGGGCTATCTAGCACAGATACGCAGTATTTT. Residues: CASSLGLSSTDTQYF.

In DNA, the CDR3 is TGTGCCAGCAGCTTATCGGGCGCGGAGCTGTTTTTT. Amino acids: CASSLSGAELFF. V is TRBV5-5 and J is TRBJ2-2; D gene unclear. Trimming shortened V by 2 bases and J by 10 bases, and 9 bases separated the two germline ends. The CDR3 contains 12 residues. The germline CDR1 and CDR2 sequences are SGHKS and YYEKEE (reference sequence).

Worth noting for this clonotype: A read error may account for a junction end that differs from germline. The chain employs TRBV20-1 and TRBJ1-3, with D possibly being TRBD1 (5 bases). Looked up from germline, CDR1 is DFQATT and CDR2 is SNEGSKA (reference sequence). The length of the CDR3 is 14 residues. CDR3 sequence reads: CSAPDIYSGTTIYF. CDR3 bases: TGCAGTGCTCCGGACATATACTCTGGAACCACCATATACTTT.

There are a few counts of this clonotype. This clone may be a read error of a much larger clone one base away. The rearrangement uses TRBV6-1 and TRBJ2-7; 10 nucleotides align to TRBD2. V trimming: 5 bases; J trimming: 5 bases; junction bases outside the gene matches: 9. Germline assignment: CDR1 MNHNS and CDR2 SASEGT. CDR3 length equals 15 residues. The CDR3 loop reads CASSQPGLAINEQYF. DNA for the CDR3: TGTGCCAGCAGTCAACCGGGACTAGCGATTAACGAGCAGTACTTC.

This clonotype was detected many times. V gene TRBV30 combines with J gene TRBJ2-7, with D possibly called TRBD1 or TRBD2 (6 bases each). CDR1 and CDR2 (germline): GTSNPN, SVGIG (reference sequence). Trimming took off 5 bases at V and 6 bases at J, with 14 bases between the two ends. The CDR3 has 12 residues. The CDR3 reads CAWSIGGREQYF. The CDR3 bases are TGTGCCTGGTCTATTGGGGGGCGCGAGCAGTACTTC. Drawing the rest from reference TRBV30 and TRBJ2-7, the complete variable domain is SQTIHQWPATLVQPVGSPLSLECTVEGTSNPNLYWYRQAAGRGLQLLFYSVGIGQISSEVPQNLSASRPQDRQFILSSKKLLLSDSGFYLCAWSIGGREQYFGPGTRLTVT.

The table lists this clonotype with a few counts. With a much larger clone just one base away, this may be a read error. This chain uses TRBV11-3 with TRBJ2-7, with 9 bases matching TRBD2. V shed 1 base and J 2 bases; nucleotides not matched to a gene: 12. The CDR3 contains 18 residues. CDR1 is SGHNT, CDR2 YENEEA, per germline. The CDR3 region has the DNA TGTGCCAGCAGCTTAGGGACTAGCGCACGCTACGGTACCTACGAGCAGTACTTC. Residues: CASSLGTSARYGTYEQYF.

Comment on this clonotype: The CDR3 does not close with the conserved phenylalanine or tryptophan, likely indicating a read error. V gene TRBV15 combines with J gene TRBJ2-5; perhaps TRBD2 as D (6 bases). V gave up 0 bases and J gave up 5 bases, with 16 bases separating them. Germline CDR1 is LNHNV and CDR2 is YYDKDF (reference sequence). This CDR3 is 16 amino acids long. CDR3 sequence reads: CATSRDRTLEGETQYL. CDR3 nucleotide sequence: TGTGCCACCAGCAGAGATCGAACATTGGAGGGGGAGACCCAGTACCTC.

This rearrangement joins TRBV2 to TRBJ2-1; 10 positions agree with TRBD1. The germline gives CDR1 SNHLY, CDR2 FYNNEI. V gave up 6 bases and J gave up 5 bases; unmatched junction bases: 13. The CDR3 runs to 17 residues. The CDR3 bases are TGTGCCAGCAGCGAACTCGCCGGGACAGGGGCTAACAATGAGCAGTTCTTC. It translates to CASSELAGTGANNEQFF.

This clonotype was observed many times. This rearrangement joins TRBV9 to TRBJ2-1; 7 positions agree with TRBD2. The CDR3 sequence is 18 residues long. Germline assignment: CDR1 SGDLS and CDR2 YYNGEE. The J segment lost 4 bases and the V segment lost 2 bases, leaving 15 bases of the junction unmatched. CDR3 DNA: TGTGCCAGCAGCGTTCGGGGGAGGGCCGTCGGGTTGTACAATGAGCAGTTCTTC. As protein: CASSVRGRAVGLYNEQFF.

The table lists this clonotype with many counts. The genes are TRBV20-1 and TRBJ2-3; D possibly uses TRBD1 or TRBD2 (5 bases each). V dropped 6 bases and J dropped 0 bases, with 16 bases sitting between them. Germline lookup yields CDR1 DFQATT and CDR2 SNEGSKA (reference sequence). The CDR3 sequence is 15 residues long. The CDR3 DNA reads TGCAGTGCCTTTAGGATCCGGGACAGCACAGATACGCAGTATTTT. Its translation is CSAFRIRDSTDTQYF.

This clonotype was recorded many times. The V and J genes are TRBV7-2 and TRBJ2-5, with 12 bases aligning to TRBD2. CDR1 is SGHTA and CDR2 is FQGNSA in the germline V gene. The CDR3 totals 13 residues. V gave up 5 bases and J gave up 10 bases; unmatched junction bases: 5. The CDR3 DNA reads TGTGCCAGCAGCGCCGGACTAGCGGGAATCCAGTACTTC. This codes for CASSAGLAGIQYF.

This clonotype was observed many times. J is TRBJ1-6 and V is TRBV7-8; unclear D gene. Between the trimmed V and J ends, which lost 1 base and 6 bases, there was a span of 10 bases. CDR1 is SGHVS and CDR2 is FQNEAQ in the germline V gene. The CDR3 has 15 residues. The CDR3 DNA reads TGTGCCAGCAGCTTAGAATCAAAACTTAATTCACCCCTCCACTTT. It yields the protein CASSLESKLNSPLHF. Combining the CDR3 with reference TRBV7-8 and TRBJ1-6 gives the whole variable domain GAGVSQSPRYKVAKRGQDVALRCDPISGHVSLFWYQQALGQGPEFLTYFQNEAQLDKSGLPSDRFFAERPEGSVSTLKIQRTQQEDSAVYLCASSLESKLNSPLHFGNGTRLTVT.

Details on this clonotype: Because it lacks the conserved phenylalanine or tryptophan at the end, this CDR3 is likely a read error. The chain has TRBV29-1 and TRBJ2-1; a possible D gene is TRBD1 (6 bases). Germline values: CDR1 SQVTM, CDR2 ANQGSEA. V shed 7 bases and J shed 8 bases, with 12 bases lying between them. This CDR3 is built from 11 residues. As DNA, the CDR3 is TGCAGCGCTTCTAAGGGGGATGAGCAGTTCCTC. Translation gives CSASKGDEQFL.